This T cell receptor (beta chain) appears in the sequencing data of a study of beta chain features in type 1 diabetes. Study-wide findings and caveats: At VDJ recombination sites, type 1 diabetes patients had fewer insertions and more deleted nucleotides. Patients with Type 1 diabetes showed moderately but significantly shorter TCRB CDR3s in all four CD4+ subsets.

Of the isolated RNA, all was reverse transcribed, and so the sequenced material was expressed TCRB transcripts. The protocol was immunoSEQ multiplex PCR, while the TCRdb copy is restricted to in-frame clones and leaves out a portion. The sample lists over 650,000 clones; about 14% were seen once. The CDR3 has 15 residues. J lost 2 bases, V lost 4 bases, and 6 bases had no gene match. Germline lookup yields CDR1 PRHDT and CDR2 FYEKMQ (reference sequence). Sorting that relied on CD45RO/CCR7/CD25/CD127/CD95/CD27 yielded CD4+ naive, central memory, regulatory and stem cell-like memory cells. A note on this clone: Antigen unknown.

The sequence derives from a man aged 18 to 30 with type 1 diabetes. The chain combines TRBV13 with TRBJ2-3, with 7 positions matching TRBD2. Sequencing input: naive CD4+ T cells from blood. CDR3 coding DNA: TGTGCCAGCAGCTCCCTAGCGGCTTTCACAGATACGCAGTATTTT. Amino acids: CASSSLAAFTDTQYF. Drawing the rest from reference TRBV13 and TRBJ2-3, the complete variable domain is AAGVIQSPRHLIKEKRETATLKCYPIPRHDTVYWYQQGPGQDPQFLISFYEKMQSDKGSIPDRFSAQQFSDYHSELNMSSLELGDSALYFCASSSLAAFTDTQYFGPGTRLTVL.